This is a list of T cell receptor beta chains from one sample in a study of cytomegalovirus exposure and HLA in healthy donors. Sequenced by immunoSEQ multiplex PCR; TCRdb stores in-frame clones only, minus some. Here the sample spans 120,000 or so clones, more than 70% being singletons. Sample: PBMCs. The receptor source for this set is a human donor in good health. The CDR3 runs from the conserved cysteine through the conserved F or W. A D gene is named only where the DNA matches it firmly. Where a row states a size, it is once, few, many or the class of an expanded clone; other rows omit it.

>TRBJ1-1|once|TRBV9|NA
TGTGCCAGCAGCGTAGGTACTTACACTGAAGCTTTCTTT
CASSVGTYTEAFF
>TRBJ1-3|NA|TRBV5-6|TRBD1
TGTGCCAGCAGCTTCGGGACAGCCCTTATTTTCCCCTCTGGAAACACCATATATTTT
CASSFGTALIFPSGNTIYF
>TRBJ2-7|NA|TRBV7-9|TRBD2
TGTGCCAGCAGCTTAGCGCGGGGGGAACCTTACGAGCAGTACTTC
CASSLARGEPYEQYF
>TRBJ2-7|NA|TRBV27|NA
TGTGCCAGCAGTCTCCACGGAGCTATAAGCTCCTACGAGCAGTACTTC
CASSLHGAISSYEQYF
>TRBJ2-3|NA|TRBV7-2|TRBD2
TGTGCCAGCAGCCCAGGGACTAGGGGGTTGGCAGATACGCAGTATTTT
CASSPGTRGLADTQYF
>TRBJ2-5|NA|TRBV7-2|NA
TGTGCCAGCAGCTACCCGGGACTCTTACCCCAAGAGACCCAGTACTTC
CASSYPGLLPQETQYF
>TRBJ1-4|few|TRBV6-1|NA
TGTGCCAGCAGGTCGACGGGGGACCGGGAAAAACTGTTTTTT
CASRSTGDREKLFF
>TRBJ2-1|NA|TRBV4-2|TRBD2
TGTGCCAGCAGCCTAATAGCGGGGGGGAAAGCCAATGAGCAGTTCTTC
CASSLIAGGKANEQFF
>TRBJ1-6|NA|TRBV10-3|NA
TGTGCCATCACTGGACAGTATAATTCACCCCTCCACTTT
CAITGQYNSPLHF
>TRBJ2-7|NA|TRBV7-2|TRBD2
TGTGCCAGCAGCTTAGGGAGCGGGGGGAGCTCCTACGAGCAGTACTTC
CASSLGSGGSSYEQYF
>TRBJ2-3|once|TRBV5-1|NA
TGCGCCAGCAGCTTGACTCCTACAGATACGCAGTATTTT
CASSLTPTDTQYF
>TRBJ2-5|NA|TRBV7-9|TRBD1
TGTGCCAGCAGCCGAAAGGGGACAGGGGAGATCCAAGAGACCCAGTACTTC
CASSRKGTGEIQETQYF
>TRBJ2-3|few|TRBV2|NA
TGTGCCAGCCTAGGCGGTAGCGTCACAGATACGCAGTATTTT
CASLGGSVTDTQYF
>TRBJ2-7|few|TRBV4-2|TRBD2
TGTGCCAGCAGCCAAGCAAGGCTAGCGGGGCTCTACGAGCAGTACTTC
CASSQARLAGLYEQYF
>TRBJ2-5|NA|TRBV4-1|TRBD1
TGCGCCAGCAGCCAAGGGGACAGGGGAACAGAGACCCAGTACTTC
CASSQGDRGTETQYF
>TRBJ1-2|NA|TRBV27|NA
TGTGCCAGCAGTCCCTACGTCGGTGGAGAGAACTATGGCTACACCTTC
CASSPYVGGENYGYTF
>TRBJ2-7|NA|TRBV6-5|TRBD2
TGTGCCAGCAGTTCTTTTAGCGGGGGCGACGAGCAGTACTTC
CASSSFSGGDEQYF
>TRBJ2-7|few|TRBV5-4|TRBD2
TGTGCCAGCAGGGCCGGGACTAGCCGAACCTACGAGCAGTACTTC
CASRAGTSRTYEQYF
>TRBJ2-7|few|TRBV4-2|TRBD1
TGTGCCAGAATATCAGGGGGTCTCCACGAGCAGTACTTC
CARISGGLHEQYF
>TRBJ2-3|once|TRBV13|TRBD2
TGTGCCAGCAGCTCACTAGCGGGGGGGCTAGATACGCAGTATTTT
CASSSLAGGLDTQYF
>TRBJ2-7|few|TRBV6-6|NA
TGTGCCAGCAGTCAGACTCCCGTGAAGCAGTACTTC
CASSQTPVKQYF
>TRBJ2-1|once|TRBV27|NA
TGTGCCAGCAGCCCCACAGGGCCGCCGAACAATGAGCAGTTCTTC
CASSPTGPPNNEQFF
>TRBJ1-5|NA|TRBV15|NA
TGTGCCACCAGCAGAGATCGGTTCAATCAGCCCCAGCATTTT
CATSRDRFNQPQHF
>TRBJ2-3|NA|TRBV6-5|TRBD2
TGTGCCAGCAGTTATACGGGGGGGGGCACAGATACGCAGTATTTT
CASSYTGGGTDTQYF
>TRBJ2-1|NA|TRBV6-1|TRBD1
TGTGCCAGCACCCTAGGGACAGGCCATGAGCAGTTCTTC
CASTLGTGHEQFF
>TRBJ1-1|NA|TRBV5-1|NA
TGCGCCAGCAGCTTGGCAGGGCAATTGACTGAAGCTTTCTTT
CASSLAGQLTEAFF
>TRBJ1-2|NA|TRBV9|NA
TGTGCCAGCAGCGTAGGTGACATAGTTCAATTCTATGGCTACACCTTC
CASSVGDIVQFYGYTF
>TRBJ1-1|NA|TRBV7-3|TRBD1
TGTGCCAGCAGCCCGTCGACAGGGGACAACACTGAAGCTTTCTTT
CASSPSTGDNTEAFF
>TRBJ1-1|NA|TRBV14|TRBD1
TGTGCCAGCAGCCAAGAAGACGGGACAGGAGATTTTGAAGCTTTCTTT
CASSQEDGTGDFEAFF
>TRBJ2-2|NA|TRBV4-2|NA
TGTGCCAGCAGCCGATCACCTACAGACACGAACACCGGGGAGCTGTTTTTT
CASSRSPTDTNTGELFF
>TRBJ2-3|NA|TRBV4-1|NA
TGCGCCAGCAGTTCCTCCCACTCCACGGGGGCAGATACGCAGTATTTT
CASSSSHSTGADTQYF
>TRBJ1-1|NA|TRBV5-1|NA
TGCGCCAGCAGCTTAAGCGACAGCTTTGAAGCTTTCTTT
CASSLSDSFEAFF
>TRBJ2-7|NA|TRBV6-1|TRBD1
TGTGCCAGCAGTGCGTCGACCCCGGGACAGGTATACTCCTACGAGCAGTACTTC
CASSASTPGQVYSYEQYF
>TRBJ2-7|NA|TRBV2|TRBD1
TGTGCCAGCACCCTAAGGACAGGGAGCTCCTACGAGCAGTACTTC
CASTLRTGSSYEQYF
>TRBJ2-7|NA|TRBV6-1|NA
TGTGCCAGCAGCTATTCCACCGACTACGAGCAGTACTTC
CASSYSTDYEQYF
>TRBJ1-4|few|TRBV5-1|NA
TGCGCCAGCAGCTCCCGAGGGCCGATTGCAACTAATGAAAAACTGTTTTTT
CASSSRGPIATNEKLFF
>TRBJ2-7|NA|TRBV7-9|TRBD2
TGTGCCAGCATCGGGGAGGGTCTTCGTCTCTACGAGCAGTACTTC
CASIGEGLRLYEQYF
>TRBJ2-1|NA|TRBV27|TRBD1
TGTGCCAGCGGGACAGGGGCTTACAATGAGCAGTTCTTC
CASGTGAYNEQFF
>TRBJ2-5|NA|TRBV2|TRBD2
TGTGCCAGCAGGCGGGAGGGAGAGACCCAGTACTTC
CASRREGETQYF
>TRBJ2-7|once|TRBV5-4|NA
TGTGCCAGCAGCTTGGGTTCAGGGCCCCCCTACGAGCAGTACTTC
CASSLGSGPPYEQYF
>TRBJ1-1|once|TRBV5-1|NA
TGCGCCAGCAGCTTAGGCGGAGAGACTGAAGCTTTCTTT
CASSLGGETEAFF
>TRBJ1-1|NA|TRBV23-1|TRBD1
TGCGCCAGCAGTCATCCTGGGACAGGGTACACTGAAGCTTTCTTT
CASSHPGTGYTEAFF
>TRBJ2-3|NA|TRBV11-2|NA
TGTGCCAGCAGCCCCTCCTATACGCAGTATTTT
CASSPSYTQYF
>TRBJ2-2|once|TRBV5-5|NA
TGTGCCAGCAGCTTGGCTTCAGGGAACACCGGGGAGCTGTTTTTT
CASSLASGNTGELFF
>TRBJ1-2|NA|TRBV11-2|NA
TGTGCCAGCAGCACACCGCAAACAGGGTACTATGGCTACACCTTC
CASSTPQTGYYGYTF
>TRBJ2-7|NA|TRBV7-9|NA
TGTGCCAGCAGCTTACATGAGTCCTTGGAGAACCGAGCGGAGCAGTACTTC
CASSLHESLENRAEQYF
>TRBJ2-1|NA|TRBV7-9|TRBD2
TGTGCCAGCAGCCGAGCGGGAGGGGCCCACAATGAGCAGTTCTTC
CASSRAGGAHNEQFF
>TRBJ1-3|NA|TRBV28|NA
TGTGCCAGCACCCCCTTGGGACATCGTAGCTCTGGAAACACCATATATTTT
CASTPLGHRSSGNTIYF
>TRBJ2-5|NA|TRBV5-1|NA
TGCGCCAGCAGCTTGGAGCAAGTTGGGACCCAGTACTTC
CASSLEQVGTQYF
>TRBJ2-1|NA|TRBV5-1|TRBD2
TGCGCCAGCAGCCAAGATACTAGCGGGGGATACAATGAGCAGTTCTTC
CASSQDTSGGYNEQFF
>TRBJ1-4|NA|TRBV9|NA
TGTGCCAGCAGCGGGGGGGGTACTAATGAAAAACTGTTTTTT
CASSGGGTNEKLFF
>TRBJ1-6|NA|TRBV7-3|NA
TGTGCCAGCAGCTTAATGGGGGGGCGAGGTTCACCCCTCCACTTT
CASSLMGGRGSPLHF
>TRBJ2-5|once|TRBV5-1|NA
TGCGCAAGCATTGGCTCCGGGGTAGAGACCCAGTACTTC
CASIGSGVETQYF
>TRBJ1-3|few|TRBV5-1|NA
TGCGCCAGCAGCTCAGGGGATGGAAACACCATATATTTT
CASSSGDGNTIYF
>TRBJ2-7|NA|TRBV15|NA
TGTGCCACCAGCAGTGGGGCTTTGGGGGGACAGAACTCCTACGAGCAGTACTTC
CATSSGALGGQNSYEQYF
>TRBJ2-7|NA|TRBV5-1|NA
TGCGCCAGCAGCCCTTCGACAGGCTACGAGCAGTACTTC
CASSPSTGYEQYF